Here is one TCR beta chain with its context. Its target is unknown. This record comes from a study of T-cell memory formation after mild COVID-19. Study summary: The two donors had largely donor-specific TCR clusters. Points from the study as a whole: CD8+ contracting clones occupied EMRA, while CD4+ ones occupied mainly CM and EM. The authors did not confirm SARS-CoV-2 specificity of second-wave clones peaking day 37.

The V gene's germline CDR1 is DFQATT and CDR2 SNEGSKA (reference sequence). V lost 2 bases to trimming and J lost 9 bases, with 11 bases between them. The CDR3 covers 12 residues. A single record per CDR3 protein comes from TCRdb applying MiXCR to the 5' RACE reads. This table holds over 350,000 distinct CDR3 sequences, about 24% found once. Sample: PBMCs or a T cell subset sorted from them (not recorded which). The chain couples TRBV20-1 to TRBJ2-4; possibly TRBD1 or TRBD2 for D (5 bases each). The receptor's source is an adult woman who had mild COVID-19 (a few samples of this study predate the infection). Cell type and time point are not known. The DNA of the CDR3 is TGCAGTGCTAGAATAGGGGACGGCATTCAGTACTTC. Translated, it gives CSARIGDGIQYF.